The clone carrying this T cell receptor beta chain has at least ten counts. The data originate from a study of neurological immune-mediated disorders. TCRdb reprocessed the 5' RACE reads via MiXCR and lists one record per CDR3 protein. Of about 36,000 distinct CDR3 sequences in the sample, approximately 10% were seen once. The origin of this receptor is a woman aged 25 to 45 with HTLV-1-associated myelopathy (HAM/TSP). Sequencing was done on a sample of PBMCs.

The CDR3 reads CASRQGGNTEAFF. The CDR3 DNA follows: TGCGCCAGCAGACAGGGGGGGAACACTGAAGCTTTCTTT. V is TRBV5-1 and J is TRBJ1-1; 8 nucleotides match TRBD1. This CDR3 is 13 amino acids long. Unmatched junction bases numbered 1, after V lost 5 bases and J lost 1 base. CDR1 and CDR2 from the germline V gene are SGHRS and YFSETQ.